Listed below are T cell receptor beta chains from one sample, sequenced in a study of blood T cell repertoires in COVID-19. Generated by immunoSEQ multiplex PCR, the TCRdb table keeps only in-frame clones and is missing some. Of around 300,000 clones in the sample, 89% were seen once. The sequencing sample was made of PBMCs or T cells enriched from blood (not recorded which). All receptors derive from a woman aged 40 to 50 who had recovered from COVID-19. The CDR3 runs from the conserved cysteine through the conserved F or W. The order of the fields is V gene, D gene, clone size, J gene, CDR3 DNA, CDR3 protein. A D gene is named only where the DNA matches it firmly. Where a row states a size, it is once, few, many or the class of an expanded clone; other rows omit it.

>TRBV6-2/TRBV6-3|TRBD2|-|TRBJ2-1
TGTGCCAGCGGCCGGGGGGGGGCCTACAATGAGCAGTTCTTC
CASGRGGAYNEQFF
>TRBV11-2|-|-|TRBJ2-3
TGTGCCAGCAGCTTAGATCACGTAGTCCTTGGGCAGTATTTT
CASSLDHVVLGQYF
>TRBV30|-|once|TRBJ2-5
TGTGCCTGGAGGACTGGAGAGACCCAGTACTTC
CAWRTGETQYF
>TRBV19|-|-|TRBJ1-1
TGTGCCAGTACCCCGGGGTACTTCACTGAAGCTTTCTTT
CASTPGYFTEAFF
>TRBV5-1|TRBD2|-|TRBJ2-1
TGCGCCAGCAGCTCCGGGACTAGCGGAAACTACAATGAGCAGTTCTTC
CASSSGTSGNYNEQFF
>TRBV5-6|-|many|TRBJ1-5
TGTGCCAGCAGCCTGGGCCCAGGGGAGCAGCCCCAGCATTTT
CASSLGPGEQPQHF
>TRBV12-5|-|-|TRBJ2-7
TGTGCTAGCACCGTAGGGGACGAGCAGTACTTC
CASTVGDEQYF
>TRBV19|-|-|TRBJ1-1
TGTGCCAGTAGTTGGGCAGGGTTTTTCTTT
CASSWAGFFF
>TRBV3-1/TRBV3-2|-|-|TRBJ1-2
TGTGCCAGCAGCCAGGGCCCGGGAGTCTACACCTTC
CASSQGPGVYTF
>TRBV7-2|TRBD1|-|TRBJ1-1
TGTGCCAGCAGCCCCGCAGGGGGCGTCACTGAAGCTTTCTTT
CASSPAGGVTEAFF
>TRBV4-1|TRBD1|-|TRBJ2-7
TGCGCCAGCAGCCAGATATACGGACAGGGAGGCAGGTACTTC
CASSQIYGQGGRYF
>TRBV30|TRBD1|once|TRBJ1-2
TGTGCCTGGAGCGCTTCCGGGACAGGGTTTTACTATGGCTACACCTTC
CAWSASGTGFYYGYTF
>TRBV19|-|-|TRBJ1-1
TGTGCCAGTACCCAGCGGGGGGCCCACACTGAAGCTTTCTTT
CASTQRGAHTEAFF
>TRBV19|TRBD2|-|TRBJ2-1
TGTGCCAGTAGTCGGTCGACTAGCGGGATACTTAGCTCCTACAATGAGCAGTTCTTC
CASSRSTSGILSSYNEQFF
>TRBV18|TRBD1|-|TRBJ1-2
TGTGCCAGCTCACCACCGACAGGGGTCTATGGCTACACCTTC
CASSPPTGVYGYTF
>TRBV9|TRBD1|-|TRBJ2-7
TGTGCCAGCAGCTCAAACCCCGGGACAGGCCGCTACGAGCAGTACTTC
CASSSNPGTGRYEQYF
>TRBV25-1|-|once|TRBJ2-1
TGTGCCAGCAGTGATCCAGGTACGAGCTCCTACAATGAGCAGTTCTTC
CASSDPGTSSYNEQFF
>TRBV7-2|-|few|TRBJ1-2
TGTGCCAGCAGCTTAGGAGGAGCTAACTATGGCTACACCTTC
CASSLGGANYGYTF
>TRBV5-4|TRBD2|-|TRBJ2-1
TGTGCCAGCAGCTCGGGACTAGCTTCCTTATATGAGCAGTTCTTC
CASSSGLASLYEQFF
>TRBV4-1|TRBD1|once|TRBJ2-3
TGCGCCAGCAGCCATAGAGGGGGCTCTAGCACAGATACGCAGTATTTT
CASSHRGGSSTDTQYF
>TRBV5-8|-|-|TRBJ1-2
TGTGCCAGCAGCCAGTCCTTTAGGGGCGGCTACACCTTC
CASSQSFRGGYTF
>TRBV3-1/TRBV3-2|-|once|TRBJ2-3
TGTGCCAGCAGCCGAGGGAGCACAGATACGCAGTATTTT
CASSRGSTDTQYF
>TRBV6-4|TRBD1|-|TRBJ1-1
TGTGCCAGCAGTGGTCCTTATTCGGGACAGGGGAACACTGAAGCTTTCTTT
CASSGPYSGQGNTEAFF
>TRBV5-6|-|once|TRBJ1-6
TGTGCCAGCGGGGCAGGGATGTTTTCACCCCTCCACTTT
CASGAGMFSPLHF
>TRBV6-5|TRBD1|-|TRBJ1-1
TGTGCCAGCAGTCTAGGACAGGGGACCACTGAAGCTTTCTTT
CASSLGQGTTEAFF
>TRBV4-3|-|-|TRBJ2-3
TGCGCCAGCAGCCAAGACCTCCAGGTTAGCACAGATACGCAGTATTTT
CASSQDLQVSTDTQYF
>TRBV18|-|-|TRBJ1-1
TGTGCCAGCTCACCGCAGGGAGGGACTGAAGCTTTCTTT
CASSPQGGTEAFF
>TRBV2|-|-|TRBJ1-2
TGTGCCAGAACCGGGACACGAGGATCCGGCTACACCTTC
CARTGTRGSGYTF
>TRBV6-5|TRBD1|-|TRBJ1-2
TGTGCCAGCAGTTCCCTAACAGGGGTCGGCTACACCTTC
CASSSLTGVGYTF
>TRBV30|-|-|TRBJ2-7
TGTGCCTGGAGTATTCGCATGGCGGGGAGGTTCTACGAGCAGTACTTC
CAWSIRMAGRFYEQYF
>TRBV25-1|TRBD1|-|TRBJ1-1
TGTGCCAGCAGAGGCCGGGACAGCGGTGAAGCTTTCTTT
CASRGRDSGEAFF
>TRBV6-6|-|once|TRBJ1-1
TGTGCCAGCAGTTCGCTAGGCTTGAACACTGAAGCTTTCTTT
CASSSLGLNTEAFF
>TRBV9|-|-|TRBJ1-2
TGTGCCAGCAGCGTAGCTAGGGGAGGCGGCTATGGCTACACCTTC
CASSVARGGGYGYTF
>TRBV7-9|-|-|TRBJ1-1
TGTGCCAGCAGCTCCGACATTTATACAGGGAACACTGAAGCTTTCTTT
CASSSDIYTGNTEAFF
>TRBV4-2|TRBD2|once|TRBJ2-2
TGTGCCAGCAGCCCCGGGGATAGCGGGAGACCGGCCGGGGAGCTGTTTTTT
CASSPGDSGRPAGELFF
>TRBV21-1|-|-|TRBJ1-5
TGTGCCAGCAGCAAAGGCCCCCGGGGAAGTCAGCCCCAGCATTTT
CASSKGPRGSQPQHF
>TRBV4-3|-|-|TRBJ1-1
TGCGCCAGCAGCCAAGATTTGTTTGAGGTGCCAACGGGAGGGAACACTGAAGCTTTCTTT
CASSQDLFEVPTGGNTEAFF
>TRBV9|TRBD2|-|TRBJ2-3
TGTGCCAGCAGCCCTCGAGCGGGAGTCACAGATACGCAGTATTTT
CASSPRAGVTDTQYF
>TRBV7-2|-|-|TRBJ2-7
TGTGCCAGCAGCTTAGAAGCTGTCTCCGAGCAGTACTTC
CASSLEAVSEQYF
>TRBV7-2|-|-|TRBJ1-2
TGTGCCAGCAGCTTAGCGAATTTAGGGAGGGACTATGGCTACACCTTC
CASSLANLGRDYGYTF